This T cell receptor beta chain stems from a study of shared clonotypes between healthy human individuals. A CD45RA-negative memory subset and a CD45RA+ naive subset were separated from the CD4+ cells. Each subset's genomic DNA was split evenly across several immunoSEQ plates. The data were produced by immunoSEQ multiplex PCR, yet TCRdb's version contains in-frame clones alone and is incomplete. The repertoire holds approximately 2.5 million clones, roughly 93% seen once, with 0.36% in the top ten. Turning to this clone: As yet, its antigen is unknown.

General study results and limits: Shared clonotypes across all four donors exceeded non-shared ones in generation probability.

The CDR3 runs 15 residues. V was trimmed by 5 bases and J by 8 bases, leaving 21 bases between them. Per the germline V gene, CDR1 is SGHNT and CDR2 is YYREEE (reference sequence). The sequence was obtained from a man between 18 and 35 years old in good health. Some clones in this sample may be carry-over from other donors' samples. Sequences were obtained from naive CD4+ T cells from PBMCs. Subset meaning: CD45RA+ positively selected. The chain has TRBV5-4 and TRBJ2-3; TRBD1 or TRBD2 may be the D gene (7 bases each). This chain's CDR3 is CASRVSPQGGVTQYF. Written as DNA, the CDR3 is TGTGCCAGCAGAGTATCCCCCCAGGGGGGGGTTACGCAGTATTTT.